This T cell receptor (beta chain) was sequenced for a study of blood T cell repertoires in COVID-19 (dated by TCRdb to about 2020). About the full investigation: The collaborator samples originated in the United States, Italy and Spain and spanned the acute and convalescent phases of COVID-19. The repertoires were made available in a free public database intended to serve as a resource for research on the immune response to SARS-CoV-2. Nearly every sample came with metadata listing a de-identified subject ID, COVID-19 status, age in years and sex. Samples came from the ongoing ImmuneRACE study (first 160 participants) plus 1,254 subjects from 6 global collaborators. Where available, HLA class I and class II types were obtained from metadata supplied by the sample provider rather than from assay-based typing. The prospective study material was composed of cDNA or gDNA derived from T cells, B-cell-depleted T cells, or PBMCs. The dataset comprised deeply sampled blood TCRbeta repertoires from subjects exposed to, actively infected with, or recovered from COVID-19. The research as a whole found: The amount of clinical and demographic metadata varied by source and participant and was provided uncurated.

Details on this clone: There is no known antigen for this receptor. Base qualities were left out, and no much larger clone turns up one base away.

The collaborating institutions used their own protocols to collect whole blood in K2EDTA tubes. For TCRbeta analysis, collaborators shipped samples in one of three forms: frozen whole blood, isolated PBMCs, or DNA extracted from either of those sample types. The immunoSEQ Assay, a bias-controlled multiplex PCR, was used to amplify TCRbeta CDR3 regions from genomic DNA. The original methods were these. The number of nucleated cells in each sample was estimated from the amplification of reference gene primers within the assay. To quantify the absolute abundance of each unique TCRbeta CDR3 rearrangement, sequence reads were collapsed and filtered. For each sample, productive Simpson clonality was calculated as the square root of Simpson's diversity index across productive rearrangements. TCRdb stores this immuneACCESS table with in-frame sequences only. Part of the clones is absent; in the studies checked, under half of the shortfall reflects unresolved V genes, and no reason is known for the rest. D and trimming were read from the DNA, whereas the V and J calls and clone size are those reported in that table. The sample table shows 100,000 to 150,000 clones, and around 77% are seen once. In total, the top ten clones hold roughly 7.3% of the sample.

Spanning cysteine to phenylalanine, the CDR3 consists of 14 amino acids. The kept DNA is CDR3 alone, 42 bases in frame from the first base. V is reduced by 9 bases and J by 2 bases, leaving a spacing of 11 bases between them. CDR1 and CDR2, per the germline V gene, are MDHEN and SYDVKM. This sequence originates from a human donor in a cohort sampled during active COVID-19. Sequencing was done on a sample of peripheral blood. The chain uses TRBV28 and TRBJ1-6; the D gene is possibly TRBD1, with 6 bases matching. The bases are TGTGCCAGTATAACAGGGCCCTATAATTCACCCCTCCACTTT. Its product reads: CASITGPYNSPLHF.